This T cell receptor beta chain was profiled in a study of T cell changes during pregnancy in multiple sclerosis. TCRdb keeps only in-frame clones here, not all; method: immunoSEQ multiplex PCR. The data show about 57,000 clones, approximately 92% seen once. This CDR3 has 14 residues. V lost 3 bases and J lost 2; bases outside the gene matches: 2. CDR1 is KGHSH and CDR2 is LQKENI in the germline V gene. The sample in question was CD4+ T cells from peripheral blood mononuclear cells, obtained in the third trimester of pregnancy. This receptor was obtained from a female donor with multiple sclerosis, enrolled in a pregnancy study. The rearrangement joins TRBV18 to TRBJ2-7, with TRBD2 identical over 9 bases. The CDR3 DNA sequence: TGTGCCAGCTCACCGCTAGCGGGGACCTACGAGCAGTACTTC. Protein: CASSPLAGTYEQYF.